This is a list of T cell receptor beta chains from one sample in a study of blood T cell repertoires in COVID-19. Only in-frame clones appear in the TCRdb table, and some are missing; sequencing was by immunoSEQ multiplex PCR. In the table there are 200,000 to 250,000 clones, 82% of which are singletons. Input material: peripheral blood. The receptor set was obtained from a woman of 80 years or more with COVID-19, enrolled during active disease. Each CDR3 is given with its conserved first and last residue. A D gene is named only where the DNA matches it firmly. Clone size is given for some rows only: seen once, a few or many times, or a class if the clone is expanded.

clone_size | j_call | d_call | v_call | cdr3_aa | cdr3_nt
. | TRBJ1-5 | . | TRBV19 | CASSPRLPGGASNQPQHF | TGTGCCAGTAGTCCCCGACTTCCCGGGGGTGCTAGCAATCAGCCCCAGCATTTT
. | TRBJ1-5 | . | TRBV18 | CASSPSSGFNQPQHF | TGTGCCAGCTCACCGTCATCGGGGTTCAATCAGCCCCAGCATTTT
. | TRBJ2-2 | TRBD2 | TRBV5-3 | CARSQGLAGDLGTGELFF | TGTGCCAGAAGCCAGGGTTTAGCGGGAGATTTGGGCACCGGGGAGCTGTTTTTT
. | TRBJ2-3 | TRBD2 | TRBV28 | CASSTPGGGGVMGTDTQYF | TGTGCCAGCAGTACCCCGGGGGGAGGAGGGGTTATGGGGACAGATACGCAGTATTTT
. | TRBJ1-2 | . | TRBV11-2 | CASSLDLRELYGYTF | TGTGCCAGCAGCTTAGATCTCCGGGAGCTTTATGGCTACACCTTC
. | TRBJ1-2 | . | TRBV6-2/TRBV6-3 | CASSYPSRTIYGYTF | TGTGCCAGCAGTTACCCCTCGCGCACGATTTATGGCTACACCTTC
. | TRBJ1-5 | . | TRBV13 | CASSLGGGNQPQHF | TGTGCCAGCAGCTTGGGGGGAGGCAATCAGCCCCAGCATTTT
. | TRBJ1-5 | TRBD1 | TRBV24-1 | CATSDSTGVDGNQPQHF | TGTGCCACCAGTGATTCTACAGGGGTTGACGGCAATCAGCCCCAGCATTTT
. | TRBJ2-2 | TRBD2 | TRBV5-1 | CASSLSGRGGTGELFF | TGCGCCAGCAGCTTGAGCGGGAGAGGTGGCACCGGGGAGCTGTTTTTT
. | TRBJ2-4 | TRBD2 | TRBV25-1 | CASSPAGGLGAKNIQYF | TGTGCCAGCTCCCCCGCGGGAGGGTTGGGGGCCAAAAACATTCAGTACTTC
. | TRBJ2-4 | TRBD2 | TRBV5-6 | CASSPGLAGGDIQYF | TGTGCCAGCAGCCCCGGGCTAGCGGGAGGGGACATTCAGTACTTC
few | TRBJ2-5 | . | TRBV5-1 | CASSLGGTAETQYF | TGCGCCAGCAGCTTGGGAGGAACGGCGGAGACCCAGTACTTC
. | TRBJ1-2 | . | TRBV2 | CASSDRATYGYTF | TGTGCCAGCAGTGACAGGGCGACCTATGGCTACACCTTC
. | TRBJ2-3 | . | TRBV29-1 | CSVAEAGHTDTQYF | TGCAGCGTCGCCGAGGCAGGGCACACAGATACGCAGTATTTT
. | TRBJ1-5 | . | TRBV28 | CASRGPQANQPQHF | TGTGCCAGCCGGGGTCCTCAAGCGAATCAGCCCCAGCATTTT
. | TRBJ1-2 | . | TRBV21-1 | CASSRGTGPF | TGTGCCAGCAGCAGAGGGACAGGGCCCTTC
. | TRBJ2-1 | TRBD2 | TRBV2 | CASSPGLAGGQVEQFF | TGTGCCAGCAGTCCGGGACTAGCGGGGGGGCAGGTTGAGCAGTTCTTC
few | TRBJ2-7 | . | TRBV10-3 | CAISVRGNEQYF | TGTGCCATTTCAGTCCGGGGAAACGAGCAGTACTTC
. | TRBJ1-1 | . | TRBV25-1 | CASSEYGALNTEAFF | TGTGCCAGCAGTGAATATGGGGCCCTGAACACTGAAGCTTTCTTT
. | TRBJ2-3 | TRBD1 | TRBV29-1 | CSVVGQSTDTQYF | TGCAGCGTTGTGGGACAGAGCACAGATACGCAGTATTTT
. | TRBJ2-3 | TRBD2 | TRBV7-3 | CASSLGLAGGPGDTQYF | TGTGCCAGCAGCTTGGGCCTAGCGGGAGGGCCGGGGGATACGCAGTATTTT
. | TRBJ2-3 | . | TRBV10-2 | CASSPFAASTDTQYF | TGCGCCAGCAGCCCGTTTGCGGCTAGCACAGATACGCAGTATTTT
. | TRBJ2-3 | TRBD2 | TRBV2 | CASSDQAGGPDTQYF | TGTGCCAGCAGTGATCAAGCGGGGGGGCCAGATACGCAGTATTTT
. | TRBJ1-2 | TRBD1 | TRBV7-9 | CASSRGQAYGYTF | TGTGCCAGCAGCCGGGGACAGGCCTATGGCTACACCTTC
. | TRBJ1-1 | . | TRBV18 | CASSPSGGGTEAFF | TGTGCCAGCTCACCATCTGGCGGGGGCACTGAAGCTTTCTTT
. | TRBJ2-1 | TRBD2 | TRBV7-6 | CASSRVYLAGGPSPEQFF | TGTGCCAGCAGCCGGGTTTATTTGGCGGGGGGGCCTTCACCCGAGCAGTTCTTC
. | TRBJ1-1 | . | TRBV11-1 | CASSEGSPREAFF | TGTGCCAGCAGCGAGGGCAGCCCAAGAGAAGCTTTCTTT
. | TRBJ1-3 | . | TRBV9 | CASSGTDGNTIYF | TGTGCCAGCAGCGGGACTGACGGAAACACCATATATTTT
. | TRBJ2-5 | . | TRBV28 | CASTVGGQETQYF | TGTGCCAGCACCGTAGGGGGTCAAGAGACCCAGTACTTC
. | TRBJ1-2 | TRBD1 | TRBV5-4 | CASTGTGGAANYGYTF | TGTGCCAGCACGGGGACAGGGGGGGCCGCTAACTATGGCTACACCTTC
once | TRBJ1-5 | TRBD1 | TRBV4-1 | CASSQDRQGAGNQPQHF | TGCGCCAGCAGCCAAGACCGGCAGGGGGCCGGCAATCAGCCCCAGCATTTT
. | TRBJ2-5 | TRBD1 | TRBV19 | CASSSGTGVETQYF | TGTGCCAGTAGTTCCGGGACAGGGGTAGAGACCCAGTACTTC
. | TRBJ2-7 | TRBD2 | TRBV18 | CASSPRGGQAGEQYF | TGTGCCAGCTCACCGCGGGGGGGCCAGGCGGGAGAGCAGTACTTC
. | TRBJ1-1 | TRBD1 | TRBV2 | CASIIGGNTEAFF | TGTGCCAGCATTATAGGGGGCAACACTGAAGCTTTCTTT
few | TRBJ2-5 | . | TRBV18 | CASSPQITGETQYF | TGTGCCAGCTCACCACAGATTACGGGAGAGACCCAGTACTTC
. | TRBJ1-1 | . | TRBV12-5 | CASGLFPSVPEAFF | TGTGCTAGTGGTTTGTTCCCATCAGTGCCTGAAGCTTTCTTT
. | TRBJ2-5 | . | TRBV7-2 | CASSLGSPPETQYF | TGTGCCAGCAGCTTAGGGAGTCCACCGGAGACCCAGTACTTC
. | TRBJ1-1 | TRBD1 | TRBV27 | CASRRTGTGSNTEAFF | TGTGCCAGCAGAAGAACCGGGACAGGGTCTAACACTGAAGCTTTCTTT
. | TRBJ1-2 | TRBD1 | TRBV15 | CATSRGRGRISNYGYTF | TGTGCCACCAGCAGAGGGAGGGGGCGCATTTCTAACTATGGCTACACCTTC
. | TRBJ2-3 | . | TRBV10-2 | CASSEGARSASTDTQYF | TGCGCCAGCAGTGAGGGGGCCAGGTCAGCTAGCACAGATACGCAGTATTTT
. | TRBJ1-1 | TRBD1 | TRBV23-1 | CASSQSPGQGAPANTEAFF | TGCGCCAGCAGTCAATCGCCTGGACAGGGGGCCCCCGCCAACACTGAAGCTTTCTTT
. | TRBJ2-1 | TRBD2 | TRBV30 | CAWMERGPYNEQFF | TGTGCCTGGATGGAGCGGGGCCCGTACAATGAGCAGTTCTTC
. | TRBJ1-4 | . | TRBV27 | CASSLSLGGGWQKLFF | TGTGCCAGCAGTTTATCTCTCGGTGGGGGGTGGCAAAAACTGTTTTTT
few | TRBJ1-5 | TRBD1 | TRBV3-1/TRBV3-2 | CASSLGTGDQPQHF | TGTGCCAGCAGTCTAGGGACAGGGGACCAGCCCCAGCATTTT
. | TRBJ1-4 | TRBD1 | TRBV18 | CASSLGQGENEKLFF | TGTGCCAGCTCACTTGGACAGGGCGAGAATGAAAAACTGTTTTTT
. | TRBJ1-6 | . | TRBV7-9 | CASSLLSGNNSPLHF | TGTGCCAGCAGCTTACTAAGCGGTAACAATTCACCCCTCCACTTT
. | TRBJ2-7 | . | TRBV18 | CASSPQRGRESYEQYF | TGTGCCAGCTCACCACAAAGGGGTAGAGAGTCCTACGAGCAGTACTTC